The sequence of this TCR beta chain was determined in a study of blood T cell repertoires in COVID-19. Study as a whole: Acute and convalescent COVID-19 specimens originated in the United States, Italy and Spain. T cells, B-cell-depleted T cells, or PBMCs supplied cDNA or gDNA.

Here immunoSEQ multiplex PCR was the method, and the copy in TCRdb shows in-frame clones only, minus some. This table has approximately 200,000 clones, roughly 77% appearing once. Seattle-derived patients entered the study during active infection and were followed longitudinally. This clone was detected only a few times. This CDR3 is built from 15 residues. Germline V gene data show CDR1 as WSHSY and CDR2 as SAAADI. The V gene lost 3 bases and the J gene lost 2 bases, with 11 bases spanning the gap. The sample consisted of peripheral blood. The sequence came from an elderly woman with COVID-19, enrolled during active disease. The chain is built from TRBV10-2 and TRBJ2-1, with D possibly matching TRBD1 (5 bases). The CDR3 DNA sequence: TGCGCCAGCAGTGACAGGGCGAGTGCCTACAATGAGCAGTTCTTC. It is translated as CASSDRASAYNEQFF.